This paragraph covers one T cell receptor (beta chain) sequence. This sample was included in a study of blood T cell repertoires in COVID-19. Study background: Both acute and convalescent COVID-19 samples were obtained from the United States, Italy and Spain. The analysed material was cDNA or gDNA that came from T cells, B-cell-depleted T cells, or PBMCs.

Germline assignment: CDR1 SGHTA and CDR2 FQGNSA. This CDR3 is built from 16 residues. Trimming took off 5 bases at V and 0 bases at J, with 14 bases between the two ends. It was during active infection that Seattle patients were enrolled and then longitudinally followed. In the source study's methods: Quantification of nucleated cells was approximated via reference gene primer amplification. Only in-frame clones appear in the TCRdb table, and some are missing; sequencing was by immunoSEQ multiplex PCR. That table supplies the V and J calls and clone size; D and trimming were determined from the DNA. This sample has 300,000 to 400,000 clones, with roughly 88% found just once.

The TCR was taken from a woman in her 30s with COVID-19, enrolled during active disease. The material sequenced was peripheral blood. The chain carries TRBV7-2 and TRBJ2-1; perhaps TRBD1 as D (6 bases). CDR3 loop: CASSRQGWGSYNEQFF. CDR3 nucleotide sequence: TGTGCCAGCAGCCGCCAGGGGTGGGGCTCCTACAATGAGCAGTTCTTC.